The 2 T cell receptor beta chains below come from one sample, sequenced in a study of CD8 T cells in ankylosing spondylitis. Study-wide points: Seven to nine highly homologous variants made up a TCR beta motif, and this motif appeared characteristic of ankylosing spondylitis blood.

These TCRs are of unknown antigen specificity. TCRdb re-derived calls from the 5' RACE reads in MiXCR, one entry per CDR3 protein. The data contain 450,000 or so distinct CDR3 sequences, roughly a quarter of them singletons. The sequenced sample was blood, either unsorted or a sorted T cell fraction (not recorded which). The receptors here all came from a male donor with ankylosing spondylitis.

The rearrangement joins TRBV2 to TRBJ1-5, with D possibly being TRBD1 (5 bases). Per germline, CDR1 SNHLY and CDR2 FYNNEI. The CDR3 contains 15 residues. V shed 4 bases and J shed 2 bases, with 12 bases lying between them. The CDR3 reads CASSGQQVGNQPQHF. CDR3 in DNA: TGTGCCAGCAGTGGACAGCAAGTAGGCAATCAGCCCCAGCATTTT. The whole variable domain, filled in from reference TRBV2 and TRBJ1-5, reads EPEVTQTPSHQVTQMGQEVILRCVPISNHLYFYWYRQILGQKVEFLVSFYNNEISEKSEIFDDQFSVERPDGSNFTLKIRSTKLEDSAMYFCASSGQQVGNQPQHFGDGTRLSIL.

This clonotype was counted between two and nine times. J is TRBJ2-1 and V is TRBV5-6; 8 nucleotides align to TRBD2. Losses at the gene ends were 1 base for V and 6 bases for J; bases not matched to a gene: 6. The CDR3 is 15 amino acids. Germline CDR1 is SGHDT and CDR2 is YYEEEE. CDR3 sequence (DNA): TGTGCCAGCAGCTTGCAGCGGGAGAGGATCAATGAGCAGTTCTTC. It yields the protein CASSLQRERINEQFF.